Listed below are T cell receptor beta chains from one sample, sequenced in a study of cytomegalovirus exposure and HLA in healthy donors. The method was immunoSEQ multiplex PCR; TCRdb's version includes in-frame clones alone and lacks a portion of them. Here the sample spans about 190,000 clones, over 75% being singletons. The specimen sequenced was PBMCs. These receptors all stem from a man between 18 and 35 years old in good health and CMV-seronegative. The CDR3 runs from the conserved cysteine through the conserved F or W. Each record gives: CDR3 protein, CDR3 DNA, V gene, clone size, J gene, D gene. D genes are given only for firm matches. Size is stated for part of the rows, as once, few or many counts, or as a class when the clone is expanded.

CDR3aa: CASSATGEETQYF
CDR3nt: TGCGCCAGCAGCGCGACAGGGGAAGAGACCCAGTACTTC
v_gene: TRBV5-1
abundance: NA
j_gene: TRBJ2-5
d_gene: TRBD1

CDR3aa: CASSPGTIINQPQHF
CDR3nt: TGTGCCAGCTCACCCGGTACCATAATCAATCAGCCCCAGCATTTT
v_gene: TRBV18
abundance: NA
j_gene: TRBJ1-5
d_gene: NA

CDR3aa: CASSLVRGEAFF
CDR3nt: TGTGCCAGCAGCTTAGTCAGGGGTGAAGCTTTCTTT
v_gene: TRBV7-8
abundance: NA
j_gene: TRBJ1-1
d_gene: NA

CDR3aa: CAISEGLGARFF
CDR3nt: TGTGCCATCAGTGAAGGTCTTGGGGCCCGGTTCTTC
v_gene: TRBV10-3
abundance: NA
j_gene: TRBJ2-1
d_gene: NA

CDR3aa: CATSRDLGGYTF
CDR3nt: TGTGCCACCAGCAGAGACCTCGGTGGCTACACCTTC
v_gene: TRBV15
abundance: NA
j_gene: TRBJ1-2
d_gene: NA

CDR3aa: CASSLVEGEAFF
CDR3nt: TGCGCCAGCAGCTTGGTAGAGGGTGAAGCTTTCTTT
v_gene: TRBV5-1
abundance: NA
j_gene: TRBJ1-1
d_gene: NA

CDR3aa: CASSVTGSTTDTQYF
CDR3nt: TGTGCCAGCAGCGTGACGGGGTCAACTACAGATACGCAGTATTTT
v_gene: TRBV7-9
abundance: NA
j_gene: TRBJ2-3
d_gene: NA

CDR3aa: CASSLSGEQYF
CDR3nt: TGTGCCAGCAGTTTATCGGGCGAGCAGTACTTC
v_gene: TRBV27
abundance: once
j_gene: TRBJ2-7
d_gene: NA

CDR3aa: CASSGQWIGTEAFF
CDR3nt: TGTGCCAGCAGCGGACAATGGATTGGAACTGAAGCTTTCTTT
v_gene: TRBV9
abundance: NA
j_gene: TRBJ1-1
d_gene: NA

CDR3aa: CASRISGGPDTQYF
CDR3nt: TGTGCCAGCAGGATTAGCGGCGGCCCAGATACGCAGTATTTT
v_gene: TRBV28
abundance: once
j_gene: TRBJ2-3
d_gene: NA

CDR3aa: CASRPGLQNHEQYF
CDR3nt: TGTGCCAGTCGACCGGGACTCCAGAACCACGAGCAGTACTTC
v_gene: TRBV27
abundance: NA
j_gene: TRBJ2-7
d_gene: NA

CDR3aa: CASSLQREGLGELFF
CDR3nt: TGTGCCAGCAGCTTGCAGCGGGAGGGCCTCGGGGAGCTGTTTTTT
v_gene: TRBV5-4
abundance: NA
j_gene: TRBJ2-2
d_gene: TRBD2

CDR3aa: CASRTGTGNTGELFF
CDR3nt: TGTGCCAGCCGCACCGGGACAGGGAACACCGGGGAGCTGTTTTTT
v_gene: TRBV19
abundance: NA
j_gene: TRBJ2-2
d_gene: TRBD1

CDR3aa: CASSLAGSSYEQYF
CDR3nt: TGCGCCAGCAGCTTAGCGGGATCATCCTACGAGCAGTACTTC
v_gene: TRBV4-3
abundance: NA
j_gene: TRBJ2-7
d_gene: TRBD2

CDR3aa: CASSLDREETQYF
CDR3nt: TGCGCCAGCAGCTTGGACAGGGAAGAGACCCAGTACTTC
v_gene: TRBV5-1
abundance: NA
j_gene: TRBJ2-5
d_gene: NA

CDR3aa: CASSQDRLWQGDYNEQFF
CDR3nt: TGCGCCAGCAGCCAAGATCGCTTATGGCAGGGGGACTACAATGAGCAGTTCTTC
v_gene: TRBV4-3
abundance: NA
j_gene: TRBJ2-1
d_gene: TRBD1

CDR3aa: CASTATGTGPYHLYGYTF
CDR3nt: TGTGCCAGCACCGCCACCGGGACAGGGCCCTACCATCTCTATGGCTACACCTTC
v_gene: TRBV25-1
abundance: NA
j_gene: TRBJ1-2
d_gene: TRBD1

CDR3aa: CASTRLAGNYEQYF
CDR3nt: TGTGCCAGCACTCGACTAGCGGGGAACTACGAGCAGTACTTC
v_gene: TRBV27
abundance: NA
j_gene: TRBJ2-7
d_gene: TRBD2

CDR3aa: CASSLAGVYLKQFF
CDR3nt: TGTGCCAGCAGCCTAGCGGGAGTGTACCTGAAGCAGTTCTTC
v_gene: TRBV11-1
abundance: NA
j_gene: TRBJ2-1
d_gene: TRBD2

CDR3aa: CASSLAGGRDTEAFF
CDR3nt: TGCGCCAGCAGCTTGGCTGGGGGCAGGGACACTGAAGCTTTCTTT
v_gene: TRBV5-1
abundance: few
j_gene: TRBJ1-1
d_gene: NA

CDR3aa: CASSLGAVSYEQYF
CDR3nt: TGTGCCAGCAGCTTAGGGGCTGTCTCCTACGAGCAGTACTTC
v_gene: TRBV7-8
abundance: once
j_gene: TRBJ2-7
d_gene: NA

CDR3aa: CASSLAGETQYF
CDR3nt: TGTGCCAGCAGCTTAGCGGGAGAGACCCAGTACTTC
v_gene: TRBV13
abundance: few
j_gene: TRBJ2-5
d_gene: NA

CDR3aa: CASSDPAIGPQGASNQPQHF
CDR3nt: TGTGCCAGCAGTGACCCTGCCATCGGTCCACAGGGGGCAAGCAATCAGCCCCAGCATTTT
v_gene: TRBV6-1
abundance: NA
j_gene: TRBJ1-5
d_gene: TRBD1

CDR3aa: CASSPTGPRTGGNQPQHF
CDR3nt: TGTGCCAGCTCACCAACGGGGCCCAGGACAGGGGGCAATCAGCCCCAGCATTTT
v_gene: TRBV18
abundance: NA
j_gene: TRBJ1-5
d_gene: TRBD1

CDR3aa: CSGDGGDTQYF
CDR3nt: TGCAGCGGAGACGGCGGAGATACGCAGTATTTT
v_gene: TRBV29-1
abundance: NA
j_gene: TRBJ2-3
d_gene: NA

CDR3aa: CASSQAPPYEQYF
CDR3nt: TGCGCCAGCAGCCAAGCACCCCCCTACGAGCAGTACTTC
v_gene: TRBV4-1
abundance: NA
j_gene: TRBJ2-7
d_gene: NA

CDR3aa: CASSLFPNTGSLNNEQFF
CDR3nt: TGTGCCAGCAGCTTATTCCCTAATACAGGGTCACTTAACAATGAGCAGTTCTTC
v_gene: TRBV7-3
abundance: NA
j_gene: TRBJ2-1
d_gene: NA

CDR3aa: CASAPTREEGIGAFF
CDR3nt: TGTGCCAGCGCTCCCACCCGGGAGGAGGGGATCGGGGCTTTCTTT
v_gene: TRBV2
abundance: few
j_gene: TRBJ1-1
d_gene: NA

CDR3aa: CASSRQGLAQAFF
CDR3nt: TGTGCCAGCAGCAGACAGGGCCTTGCTCAAGCTTTCTTT
v_gene: TRBV6-5
abundance: NA
j_gene: TRBJ1-1
d_gene: TRBD1

CDR3aa: CASSLGGSTEAFF
CDR3nt: TGTGCCAGCAGCTTAGGAGGCAGCACTGAAGCTTTCTTT
v_gene: TRBV7-6
abundance: NA
j_gene: TRBJ1-1
d_gene: NA

CDR3aa: CASSLWGQEAYEQYF
CDR3nt: TGTGCCAGCAGTTTATGGGGACAGGAGGCCTACGAGCAGTACTTC
v_gene: TRBV27
abundance: NA
j_gene: TRBJ2-7
d_gene: TRBD1

CDR3aa: CASSLIGLAGTDTQYF
CDR3nt: TGTGCCAGCAGCTTAATTGGGCTAGCGGGCACAGATACGCAGTATTTT
v_gene: TRBV7-3
abundance: NA
j_gene: TRBJ2-3
d_gene: TRBD2

CDR3aa: CASSVGGRSSTEAFF
CDR3nt: TGTGCCAGCAGCGTAGGGGGCAGGTCAAGCACTGAAGCTTTCTTT
v_gene: TRBV9
abundance: NA
j_gene: TRBJ1-1
d_gene: NA

CDR3aa: CASSLWAGYEQYF
CDR3nt: TGCGCCAGCAGCTTGTGGGCAGGCTACGAGCAGTACTTC
v_gene: TRBV5-1
abundance: NA
j_gene: TRBJ2-7
d_gene: NA

CDR3aa: CASGLKFSESYNEQFF
CDR3nt: TGCGCCAGCGGACTTAAATTCTCGGAGTCCTACAATGAGCAGTTCTTC
v_gene: TRBV5-1
abundance: few
j_gene: TRBJ2-1
d_gene: NA

CDR3aa: CASSRRGTEEAFF
CDR3nt: TGTGCCAGCAGCCGCAGGGGGACGGAGGAAGCTTTCTTT
v_gene: TRBV7-2
abundance: once
j_gene: TRBJ1-1
d_gene: TRBD1

CDR3aa: CASSLAGQGTGELFF
CDR3nt: TGTGCCAGCAGCTTGGCTGGACAGGGGACCGGGGAGCTGTTTTTT
v_gene: TRBV5-6
abundance: NA
j_gene: TRBJ2-2
d_gene: TRBD1

CDR3aa: CASKRDRGDGANVLTF
CDR3nt: TGTGCCAGCAAGAGGGACAGGGGCGATGGGGCCAACGTCCTGACTTTC
v_gene: TRBV21-1
abundance: NA
j_gene: TRBJ2-6
d_gene: NA

CDR3aa: CASKTSGNGETQYF
CDR3nt: TGTGCCAGCAAGACTAGCGGGAATGGGGAGACCCAGTACTTC
v_gene: TRBV4-2
abundance: NA
j_gene: TRBJ2-5
d_gene: TRBD2

CDR3aa: CASSLARDSKHGYTF
CDR3nt: TGTGCCAGCAGCTTAGCGCGAGACAGCAAACATGGCTACACCTTC
v_gene: TRBV7-9
abundance: once
j_gene: TRBJ1-2
d_gene: NA

CDR3aa: CASSYSRTGWNPGNTIYF
CDR3nt: TGTGCCAGCAGCTACTCCAGGACAGGGTGGAACCCTGGAAACACCATATATTTT
v_gene: TRBV7-9
abundance: NA
j_gene: TRBJ1-3
d_gene: TRBD1

CDR3aa: CASSDLAGVQYF
CDR3nt: TGTGCCAGCAGTGACCTAGCGGGAGTGCAGTATTTT
v_gene: TRBV6-4
abundance: NA
j_gene: TRBJ2-3
d_gene: TRBD2

CDR3aa: CASSRDRGLYEQYF
CDR3nt: TGTGCCAGCAGCCGAGACAGGGGTCTGTACGAGCAGTACTTC
v_gene: TRBV6-6
abundance: NA
j_gene: TRBJ2-7
d_gene: TRBD1

CDR3aa: CASSIGTEETQYF
CDR3nt: TGTGCCAGTAGTATCGGGACAGAAGAGACCCAGTACTTC
v_gene: TRBV19
abundance: NA
j_gene: TRBJ2-5
d_gene: TRBD1

CDR3aa: CASSPSPGRAQYF
CDR3nt: TGTGCCAGCAGCCCCTCCCCTGGGCGAGCCCAGTACTTC
v_gene: TRBV6-5
abundance: NA
j_gene: TRBJ2-5
d_gene: NA

CDR3aa: CASSQVPGGRTGELFF
CDR3nt: TGTGCCAGCAGCCAAGTGCCCGGTGGGAGGACCGGGGAGCTGTTTTTT
v_gene: TRBV4-2
abundance: NA
j_gene: TRBJ2-2
d_gene: NA

CDR3aa: CASREWAGPYEQYF
CDR3nt: TGTGCCAGCAGGGAGTGGGCGGGGCCCTACGAGCAGTACTTC
v_gene: TRBV27
abundance: few
j_gene: TRBJ2-7
d_gene: NA

CDR3aa: CASSEGQIEWPQHF
CDR3nt: TGTGCCAGCAGTGAGGGACAGATCGAATGGCCCCAGCATTTT
v_gene: TRBV5-5
abundance: NA
j_gene: TRBJ1-5
d_gene: TRBD1

CDR3aa: CSVGQGTLSEQYF
CDR3nt: TGCAGCGTCGGGCAGGGGACGCTGAGCGAGCAGTACTTC
v_gene: TRBV29-1
abundance: NA
j_gene: TRBJ2-7
d_gene: NA

CDR3aa: CASRGRDRVTYEQYF
CDR3nt: TGTGCCAGCAGAGGCCGGGACAGGGTCACCTACGAGCAGTACTTC
v_gene: TRBV6-5
abundance: NA
j_gene: TRBJ2-7
d_gene: TRBD1

CDR3aa: CASDRDSGSYEQYF
CDR3nt: TGTGCCAGTGACCGGGACAGTGGCTCCTACGAGCAGTACTTC
v_gene: TRBV2
abundance: NA
j_gene: TRBJ2-7
d_gene: TRBD1